This TCR beta chain was recovered during a study of T cell responses to AZD1222 COVID-19 vaccine. Repertoires were generated with immunoSEQ multiplex PCR, while TCRdb's copy carries only in-frame clones and drops some. The sample lists approximately 74,000 clones, over 80% occurring once. Trimming stripped 0 bases from V and 7 bases from J, with 15 bases between. Germline lookup yields CDR1 LGHDT and CDR2 YNNKEL (reference sequence). This CDR3 comprises 16 residues. Notes on this clone: The antigen is undetermined.

Findings and caveats of the study: Spike as a whole was targeted by vaccine-associated CD4 TCRs, dominant at 160-218 and 743-854. Repertoires were sampled only after the peak T cell response.

The clonotype comes from an adult in good health. Source: peripheral blood, taken on day 0 of AZD1222 vaccination. The rearrangement joins TRBV3-1 (or the pseudogene TRBV3-2) to TRBJ2-2; D may be TRBD1 or TRBD2 (5 bases each). The DNA of the CDR3 is TGTGCCAGCAGCCAAGATACCGGGACCTCCTTCGGGGAGCTGTTTTTT. Encoded protein: CASSQDTGTSFGELFF.